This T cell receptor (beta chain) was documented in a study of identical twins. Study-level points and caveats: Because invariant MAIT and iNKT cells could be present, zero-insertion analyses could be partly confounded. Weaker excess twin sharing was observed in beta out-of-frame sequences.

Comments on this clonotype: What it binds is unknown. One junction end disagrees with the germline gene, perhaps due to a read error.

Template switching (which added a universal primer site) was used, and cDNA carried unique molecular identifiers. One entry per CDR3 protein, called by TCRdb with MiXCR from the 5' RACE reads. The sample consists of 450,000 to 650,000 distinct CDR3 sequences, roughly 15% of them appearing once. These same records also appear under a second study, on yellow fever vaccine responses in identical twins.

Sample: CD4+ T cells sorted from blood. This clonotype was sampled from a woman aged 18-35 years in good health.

The CDR3 nucleotides read TGTGCCAGCAGTTTCCCCCCCGGGACGGGGAATGTCTTC. It translates to CASSFPPGTGNVF. The chain has TRBV28 and TRBJ2-1; D is possibly TRBD1 or TRBD2 (5 bases each). This CDR3 has 13 amino acids. The germline V gene has CDR1 MDHEN and CDR2 SYDVKM.